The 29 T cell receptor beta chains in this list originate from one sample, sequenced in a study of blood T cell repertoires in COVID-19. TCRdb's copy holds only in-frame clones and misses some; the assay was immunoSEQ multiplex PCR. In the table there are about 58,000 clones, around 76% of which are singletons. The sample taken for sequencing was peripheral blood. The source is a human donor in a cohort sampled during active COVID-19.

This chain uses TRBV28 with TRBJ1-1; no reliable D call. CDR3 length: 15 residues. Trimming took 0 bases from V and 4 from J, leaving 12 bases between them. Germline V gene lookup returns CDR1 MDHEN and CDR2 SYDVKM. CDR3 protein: CASSLWVRGSTEAFF. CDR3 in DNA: TGTGCCAGCAGTTTATGGGTCCGGGGATCCACTGAAGCTTTCTTT. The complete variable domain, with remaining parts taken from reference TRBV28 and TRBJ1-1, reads DVKVTQSSRYLVKRTGEKVFLECVQDMDHENMFWYRQDPGLGLRLIYFSYDVKMKEKGDIPEGYSVSREKKERFSLILESASTNQTSMYLCASSLWVRGSTEAFFGQGTRLTVV.

Written as DNA, the CDR3 is TGTGCCACCAGTGATCCGGACAGGGCCGGCGAAAAACTGTTTTTT. As protein: CATSDPDRAGEKLFF. J is TRBJ1-4 and V is TRBV24-1; 8 bases are a match to TRBD1. The ends lost 3 bases at V and 8 bases at J; junction bases unmatched: 7. Germline V CDR1 and CDR2: KGHDR, SFDVKD. The CDR3 length is 15 residues.

Here the CDR3 DNA reads TGTGCCAGCGGAGAACAGGGAGTAGGTGGGGAGACCCAGTACTTC. It is translated as CASGEQGVGGETQYF. The chain couples TRBV6-6 to TRBJ2-5, with D possibly being TRBD1 (6 bases). V was pared by 8 bases and J by 5 bases, with 21 bases between. This CDR3 is built from 15 residues. CDR1 and CDR2 (germline): MNHNY, SVGAGI (reference sequence).

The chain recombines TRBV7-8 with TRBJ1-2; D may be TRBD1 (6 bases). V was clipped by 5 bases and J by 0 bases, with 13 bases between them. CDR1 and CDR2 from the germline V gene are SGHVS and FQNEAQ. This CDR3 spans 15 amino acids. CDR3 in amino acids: CASSPGQTSNYGYTF. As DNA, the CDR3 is TGTGCCAGCAGCCCTGGACAGACGTCTAACTATGGCTACACCTTC. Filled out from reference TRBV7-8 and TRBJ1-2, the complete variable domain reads GAGVSQSPRYKVAKRGQDVALRCDPISGHVSLFWYQQALGQGPEFLTYFQNEAQLDKSGLPSDRFFAERPEGSVSTLKIQRTQQEDSAVYLCASSPGQTSNYGYTFGSGTRLTVV.

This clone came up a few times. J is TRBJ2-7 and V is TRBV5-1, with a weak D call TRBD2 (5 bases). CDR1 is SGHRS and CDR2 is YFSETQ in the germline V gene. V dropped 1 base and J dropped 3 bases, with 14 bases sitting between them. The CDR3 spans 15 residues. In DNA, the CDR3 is TGCGCCAGCAGCTTGCGGCGGACGGGGAACTACGAGCAGTACTTC. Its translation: CASSLRRTGNYEQYF.

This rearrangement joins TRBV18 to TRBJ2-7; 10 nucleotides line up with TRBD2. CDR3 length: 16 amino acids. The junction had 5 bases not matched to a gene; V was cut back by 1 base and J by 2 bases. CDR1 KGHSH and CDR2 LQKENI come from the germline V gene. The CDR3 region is CASSPLPSGGAYEQYF. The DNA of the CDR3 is TGTGCCAGCTCACCACTTCCTAGCGGGGGCGCCTACGAGCAGTACTTC.

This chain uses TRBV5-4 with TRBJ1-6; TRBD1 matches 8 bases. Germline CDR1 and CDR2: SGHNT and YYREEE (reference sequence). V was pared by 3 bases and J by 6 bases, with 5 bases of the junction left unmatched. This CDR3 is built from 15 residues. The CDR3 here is CASSSDRVGNSPLHF. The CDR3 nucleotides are TGTGCCAGCAGCTCGGACAGGGTGGGTAATTCACCCCTCCACTTT.

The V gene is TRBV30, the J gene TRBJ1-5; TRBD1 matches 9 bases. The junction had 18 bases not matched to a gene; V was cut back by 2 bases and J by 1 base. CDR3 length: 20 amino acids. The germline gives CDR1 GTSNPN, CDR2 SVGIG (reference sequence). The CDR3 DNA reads TGTGCCTGGAGTTCCTTCCCGGGACAGGGCGAGGTTGGGAGCAATCAGCCCCAGCATTTT. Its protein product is CAWSSFPGQGEVGSNQPQHF.

In DNA form, the CDR3 reads TGTGCCAGCAGTCTTACAGGGGAACGCAATCAGCCCCAGCATTTT. The encoded protein is CASSLTGERNQPQHF. The chain employs TRBV2 and TRBJ1-5; 7 positions agree with TRBD1. The CDR3 is 15 amino acids. The germline V gene encodes CDR1 SNHLY and CDR2 FYNNEI. After removal of 5 bases from V and 2 bases from J, the junction contained 6 bases not matched to a gene. The variable domain in full, with the rest retrieved from reference TRBV2 and TRBJ1-5, is EPEVTQTPSHQVTQMGQEVILRCVPISNHLYFYWYRQILGQKVEFLVSFYNNEISEKSEIFDDQFSVERPDGSNFTLKIRSTKLEDSAMYFCASSLTGERNQPQHFGDGTRLSIL.

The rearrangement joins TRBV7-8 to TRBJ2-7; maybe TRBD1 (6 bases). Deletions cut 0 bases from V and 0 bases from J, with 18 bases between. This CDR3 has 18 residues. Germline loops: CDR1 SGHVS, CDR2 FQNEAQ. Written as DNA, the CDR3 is TGTGCCAGCAGCTTAGCCGTACGGCTAGACAGGATCTCCTACGAGCAGTACTTC. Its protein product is CASSLAVRLDRISYEQYF.

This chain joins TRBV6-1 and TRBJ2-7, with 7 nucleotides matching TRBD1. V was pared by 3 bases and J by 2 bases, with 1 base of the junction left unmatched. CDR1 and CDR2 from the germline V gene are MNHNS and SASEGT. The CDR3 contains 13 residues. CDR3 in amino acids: CASSDRGTYEQYF. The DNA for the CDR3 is TGTGCCAGCAGTGACAGGGGGACCTACGAGCAGTACTTC.

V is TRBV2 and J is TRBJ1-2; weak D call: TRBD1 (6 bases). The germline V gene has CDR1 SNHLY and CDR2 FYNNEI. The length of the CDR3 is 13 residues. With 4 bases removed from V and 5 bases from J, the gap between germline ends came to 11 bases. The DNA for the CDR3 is TGTGCCAGCAGTGGTGACGGACAGTATGGCTACACCTTC. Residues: CASSGDGQYGYTF.

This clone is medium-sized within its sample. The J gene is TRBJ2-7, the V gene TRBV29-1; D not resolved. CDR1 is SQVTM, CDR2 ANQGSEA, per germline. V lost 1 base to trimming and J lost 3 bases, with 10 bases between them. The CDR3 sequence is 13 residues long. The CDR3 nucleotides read TGCAGCGTTGAAGGTCCAGGAAGCTACGAGCAGTACTTC. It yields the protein CSVEGPGSYEQYF.

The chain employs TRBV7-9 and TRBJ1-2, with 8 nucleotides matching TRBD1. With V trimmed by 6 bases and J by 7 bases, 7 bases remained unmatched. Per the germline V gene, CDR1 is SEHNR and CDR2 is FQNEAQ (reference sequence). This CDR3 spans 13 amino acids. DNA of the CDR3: TGTGCCAGCAGTCGTACAGGGGGTACTGGCTACACCTTC. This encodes CASSRTGGTGYTF.

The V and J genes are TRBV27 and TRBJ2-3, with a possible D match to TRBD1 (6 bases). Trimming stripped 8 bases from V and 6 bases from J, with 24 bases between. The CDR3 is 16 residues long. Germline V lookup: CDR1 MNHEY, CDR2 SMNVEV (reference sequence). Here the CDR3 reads CASSKSGTPYADTQYF. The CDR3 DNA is TGTGCCAGCTCAAAATCCGGGACACCCTATGCGGATACGCAGTATTTT.

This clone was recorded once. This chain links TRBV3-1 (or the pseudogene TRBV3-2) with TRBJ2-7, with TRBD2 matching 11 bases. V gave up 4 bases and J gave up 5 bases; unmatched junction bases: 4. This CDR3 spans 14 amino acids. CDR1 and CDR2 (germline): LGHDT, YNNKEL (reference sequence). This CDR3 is CASSLSGGANEQYF. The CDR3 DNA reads TGTGCCAGCAGCCTTAGCGGGGGGGCCAACGAGCAGTACTTC.

The CDR3, as DNA: TGTGCCAGCAGTCGGGGGAGCTCTGGGGCCAACGTCCTGACTTTC. This encodes CASSRGSSGANVLTF. The chain carries TRBV6-5 and TRBJ2-6, with a possible D match to TRBD2 (6 bases). This CDR3 comprises 15 residues. Trimming cost V 5 bases and J 0 bases, with 8 bases left between them. CDR1 and CDR2 (germline): MNHEY, SVGAGI.

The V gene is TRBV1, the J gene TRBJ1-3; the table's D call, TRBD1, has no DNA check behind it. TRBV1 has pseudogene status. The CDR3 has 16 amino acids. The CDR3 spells CTSSQDGGSRHRTIYF. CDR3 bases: TGCACCAGCAGCCAAGATGGTGGCAGCCGGCACAGGACCATATATTTT.

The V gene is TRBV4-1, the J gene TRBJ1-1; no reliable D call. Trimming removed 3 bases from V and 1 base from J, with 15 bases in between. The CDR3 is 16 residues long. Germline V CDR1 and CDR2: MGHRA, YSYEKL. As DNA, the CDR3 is TGCGCCAGCAGCCATAAGCGCGAAACAACGAACACTGAAGCTTTCTTT. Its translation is CASSHKRETTNTEAFF.

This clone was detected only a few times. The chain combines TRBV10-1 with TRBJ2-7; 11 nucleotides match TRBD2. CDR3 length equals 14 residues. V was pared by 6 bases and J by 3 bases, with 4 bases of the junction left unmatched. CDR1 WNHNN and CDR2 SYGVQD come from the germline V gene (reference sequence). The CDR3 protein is CASSASGRFYEQYF. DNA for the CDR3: TGCGCCAGCAGCGCTAGCGGGAGGTTCTACGAGCAGTACTTC.

This chain's CDR3 is CASSPQGVSNSPLHF. The DNA for the CDR3 is TGTGCCAGCAGCCCACAGGGAGTGAGTAATTCACCCCTCCACTTT. This rearrangement joins TRBV5-6 to TRBJ1-6; perhaps TRBD1 as D (6 bases). The germline CDR1 and CDR2 sequences are SGHDT and YYEEEE. Trimming removed 4 bases at V and 6 bases at J, with 14 bases between. The CDR3 is made up of 15 amino acids.

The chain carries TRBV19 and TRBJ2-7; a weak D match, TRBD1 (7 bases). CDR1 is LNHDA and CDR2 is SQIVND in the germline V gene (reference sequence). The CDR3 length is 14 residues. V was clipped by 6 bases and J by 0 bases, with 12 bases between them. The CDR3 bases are TGTGCCAGTAGCAACAGGGGAGGCTCCTACGAGCAGTACTTC. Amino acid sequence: CASSNRGGSYEQYF.

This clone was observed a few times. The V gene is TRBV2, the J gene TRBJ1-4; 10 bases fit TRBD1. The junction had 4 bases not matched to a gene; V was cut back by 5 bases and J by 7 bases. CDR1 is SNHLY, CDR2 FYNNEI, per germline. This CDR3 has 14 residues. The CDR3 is CASSFDRGREKLFF. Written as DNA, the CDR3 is TGTGCCAGCAGTTTTGACAGGGGGCGTGAAAAACTGTTTTTT.

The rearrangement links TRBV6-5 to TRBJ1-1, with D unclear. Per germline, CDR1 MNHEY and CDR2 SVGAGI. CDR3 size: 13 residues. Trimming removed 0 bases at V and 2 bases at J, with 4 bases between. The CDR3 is CASSYSTNTEAFF. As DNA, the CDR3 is TGTGCCAGCAGTTACTCGACTAACACTGAAGCTTTCTTT.

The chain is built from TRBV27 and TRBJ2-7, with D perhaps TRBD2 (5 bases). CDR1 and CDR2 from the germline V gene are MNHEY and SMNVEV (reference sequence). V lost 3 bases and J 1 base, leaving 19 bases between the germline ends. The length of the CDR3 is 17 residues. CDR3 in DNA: TGTGCCAGCAGTTTTGACGGACTCCGGGCCCAATCCTACGAGCAGTACTTC. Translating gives CASSFDGLRAQSYEQYF.

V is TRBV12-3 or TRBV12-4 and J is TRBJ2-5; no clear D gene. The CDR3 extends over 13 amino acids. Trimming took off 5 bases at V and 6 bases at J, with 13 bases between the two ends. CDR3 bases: TGTGCCAGCAGTCCAACCACCGACAAGACCCAGTACTTC. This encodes CASSPTTDKTQYF.

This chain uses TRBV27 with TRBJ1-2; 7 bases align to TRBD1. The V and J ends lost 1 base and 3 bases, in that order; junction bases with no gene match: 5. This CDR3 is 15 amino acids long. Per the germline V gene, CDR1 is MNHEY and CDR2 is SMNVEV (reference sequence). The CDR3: CASSLWGQLYYGYTF. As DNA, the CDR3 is TGTGCCAGCAGTTTATGGGGACAGCTATACTATGGCTACACCTTC.

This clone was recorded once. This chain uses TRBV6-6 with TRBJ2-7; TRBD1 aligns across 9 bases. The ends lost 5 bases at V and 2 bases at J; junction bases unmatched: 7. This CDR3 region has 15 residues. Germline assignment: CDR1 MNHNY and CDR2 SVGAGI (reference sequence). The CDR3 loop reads CASSRKTGGAYEQYF. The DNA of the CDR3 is TGTGCCAGCAGTCGCAAGACAGGGGGGGCCTACGAGCAGTACTTC.

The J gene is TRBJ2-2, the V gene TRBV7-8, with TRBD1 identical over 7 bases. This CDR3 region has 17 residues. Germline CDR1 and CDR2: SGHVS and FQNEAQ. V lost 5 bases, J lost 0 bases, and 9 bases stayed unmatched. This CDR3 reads CASSPNSGTANTGELFF. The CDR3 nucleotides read TGTGCCAGCAGCCCTAACTCCGGGACAGCGAACACCGGGGAGCTGTTTTTT.